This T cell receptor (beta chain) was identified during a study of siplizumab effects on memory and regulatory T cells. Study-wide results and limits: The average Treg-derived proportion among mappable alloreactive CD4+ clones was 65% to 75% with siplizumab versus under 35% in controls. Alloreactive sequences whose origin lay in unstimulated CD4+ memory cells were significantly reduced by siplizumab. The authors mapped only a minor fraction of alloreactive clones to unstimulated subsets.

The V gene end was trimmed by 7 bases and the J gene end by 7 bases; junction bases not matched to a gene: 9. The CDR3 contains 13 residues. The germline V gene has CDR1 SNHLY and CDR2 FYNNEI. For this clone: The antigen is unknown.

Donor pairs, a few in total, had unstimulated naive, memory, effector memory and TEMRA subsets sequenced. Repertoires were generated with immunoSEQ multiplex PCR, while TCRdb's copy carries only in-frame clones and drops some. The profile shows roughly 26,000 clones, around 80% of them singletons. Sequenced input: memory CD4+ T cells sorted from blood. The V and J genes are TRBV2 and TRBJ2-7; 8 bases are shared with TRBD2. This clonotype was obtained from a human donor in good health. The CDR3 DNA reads TGTGCCAGCAAGACAGCGGGCGGGGGGGAGCAGTACTTC. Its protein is CASKTAGGGEQYF. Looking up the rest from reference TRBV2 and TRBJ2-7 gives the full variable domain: EPEVTQTPSHQVTQMGQEVILRCVPISNHLYFYWYRQILGQKVEFLVSFYNNEISEKSEIFDDQFSVERPDGSNFTLKIRSTKLEDSAMYFCASKTAGGGEQYFGPGTRLTVT.